This T cell receptor (beta chain) was captured in a study of CD8 T cells in ankylosing spondylitis. Whole-study findings and limits: The clones that were linked to disease were reported to be significantly enriched in matched synovial fluid samples from ankylosing spondylitis patients. CD8+ disease-linked clones were present at relatively low frequencies in blood.

Libraries of TCR beta came from quantitative 5'-RACE with molecular barcodes. Each CDR3 protein gets one entry after TCRdb re-called the 5' RACE reads with MiXCR. The profile shows about 36,000 distinct CDR3 sequences, roughly 13% of them singletons. V gave up 4 bases and J gave up 8 bases; unmatched junction bases: 3. CDR1 is SQVTM, CDR2 ANQGSEA, per germline. This CDR3 spans 11 amino acids. This clonotype was counted between two and nine times. What it binds is unknown. This chain uses TRBV29-1 with TRBJ2-3; 7 nucleotides line up with TRBD1. Sequencing was performed on synovial fluid, either unsorted or a sorted T cell fraction (not recorded which). The receptor's source is a male donor with ankylosing spondylitis. CDR3 coding DNA: TGCAGCGTTGGGCCAGGGGGTACGCAGTATTTT. Amino acids: CSVGPGGTQYF.